This record covers a single T cell receptor (beta chain). Its antigen is not known. Donors had nominal health at sampling but likely had unrecorded immune exposures. It was with 60 Vbeta and 13 Jbeta primers that the PCR ran. Libraries were prepared by immunoSEQ multiplex PCR; TCRdb keeps only in-frame clonotypes and omits some of them. Altogether about 170,000 clones are present, roughly 79% being singletons, with the ten largest covering 2.5% to 3.5%. The CDR3 extends over 15 amino acids. Trimming shortened V by 5 bases and J by 6 bases, and 18 bases separated the two germline ends. Germline V CDR1 and CDR2: MNHEY, SMNVEV (reference sequence). This sample was taken from a study of cytomegalovirus exposure and HLA in healthy donors. General study points: A previous analysis found most TCR beta V segments productive roughly 87% or roughly 30% of the time.

The receptor comes from a woman aged 45-59 years in good health and CMV-seropositive. V and J are TRBV27 and TRBJ2-3; TRBD2 might be the D (6 bases). Sequencing used PBMCs. CDR3 DNA sequence: TGTGCCAGCAGTCTGGGAGCGGGCCTGGCGGATACGCAGTATTTT. Its protein is CASSLGAGLADTQYF.